Given below is one TCR beta chain in context. The length of the CDR3 is 13 residues. Losses at the gene ends were 6 bases for V and 5 bases for J; bases not matched to a gene: 7. Germline V CDR1 and CDR2: LGHNT, FRNRAP. The data were taken from a study of blood T cell repertoires in COVID-19. Looking at the study overall: Spain, Italy and the United States supplied samples that represented acute and convalescent COVID-19. Sources were T cells, B-cell-depleted T cells, or PBMCs; the material itself was cDNA or gDNA.

In the authors' methods: Amplifying reference gene primers gave estimates of nucleated cell counts. The data were produced by immunoSEQ multiplex PCR, yet TCRdb's version contains in-frame clones alone and is incomplete. The V and J calls and clone size are taken from that table; D and trimming were inferred from the DNA. The sample lists some 450,000 clones; around 88% were seen once. Recruited during active infection, patients (from Seattle) were subsequently followed longitudinally. Source material: peripheral blood. The receptor comes from a woman aged 45-60 years with COVID-19, enrolled during active disease. The genes are TRBV12-5 and TRBJ2-7; 7 bases match TRBD1. The CDR3: CASGRTGRHEQYF. The CDR3, as DNA: TGTGCTAGTGGCAGGACAGGCCGACACGAGCAGTACTTC.